Following are 32 T cell receptor beta chains from one sample sequenced in a study of T cells in Graves' hyperthyroidism and ophthalmopathy. There were TCR beta CDR3 regions amplified from RNA transcripts. The HTBI primer set drove a first-round RT-PCR of the TCR CDR3. Each CDR3 protein gets one entry after TCRdb re-called the multiplex PCR reads with MiXCR. Here the sample spans around 200,000 distinct CDR3 sequences, around 19% being singletons. Sequencing used blood. These receptors were collected from a man aged 35 to 55 with Graves' hyperthyroidism.

The rearrangement joins TRBV30 to TRBJ2-3; perhaps TRBD1 as D (6 bases). The CDR3 length is 17 residues. V lost 4 bases and J 0 bases, leaving 20 bases between the germline ends. Looked up from germline, CDR1 is GTSNPN and CDR2 is SVGIG (reference sequence). The CDR3 region is CAWNPDPGQISTDTQYF. Written as DNA, the CDR3 is TGTGCCTGGAATCCTGATCCCGGACAGATTAGCACAGATACGCAGTATTTT.

This clonotype was recorded at least ten times. V usage is TRBV11-3 and J usage is TRBJ2-1, with D hard to call. V was shortened by 0 bases and J by 1 base, with 4 bases between the two germline ends. Germline assignment: CDR1 SGHNT and CDR2 YENEEA. This CDR3 is 14 amino acids long. DNA for the CDR3: TGTGCCAGCAGCTTAGACAGATCCTACAATGAGCAGTTCTTC. It specifies CASSLDRSYNEQFF.

This clonotype was picked up one time. The chain combines TRBV6-2 or TRBV6-3 with TRBJ2-6; D gene ambiguous. The V and J ends lost 2 bases and 0 bases respectively, with 5 bases between them. Germline V gene sequence: CDR1 MNHEY, CDR2 SVGEGT. This CDR3 has 15 residues. In DNA form, the CDR3 reads TGTGCCAGCAGTTACGGCAGCTCTGGGGCCAACGTCCTGACTTTC. It codes for CASSYGSSGANVLTF.

In its sample, this clonotype was seen a few times. Given a much more abundant clone one base away, this may be a read error. This CDR3 fails to terminate in the conserved phenylalanine or tryptophan, so it likely reflects a read error. This sequence joins TRBV11-2 and TRBJ2-7; D is ambiguous. Trimming shortened V by 5 bases and J by 0 bases, and 11 bases separated the two germline ends. The CDR3 covers 14 residues. Germline CDR1 and CDR2: SGHAT and FQNNGV. The chain's CDR3 is CASSLTTTSYEQYL. CDR3 sequence (DNA): TGTGCCAGCAGCCTAACGACAACCTCCTACGAGCAGTACCTC.

This clonotype was recorded at least ten times. This chain joins TRBV20-1 and TRBJ2-1; D might be TRBD2 (6 bases). This CDR3 contains 13 residues. V was pared by 3 bases and J by 4 bases, with 10 bases between. The germline CDR1 and CDR2 sequences are DFQATT and SNEGSKA (reference sequence). The CDR3 DNA reads as TGCAGTGCTAGGCGGGGACCTTACAATGAGCAGTTCTTC. Protein sequence: CSARRGPYNEQFF.

This clonotype turned up a few times. V and J are TRBV5-1 and TRBJ1-1; 9 bases match TRBD1. The germline V gene has CDR1 SGHRS and CDR2 YFSETQ. The CDR3 length is 15 residues. V lost 2 bases and J lost 3; bases outside the gene matches: 5. CDR3 sequence: CASSLQGAADTEAFF. DNA for the CDR3: TGCGCCAGCAGCTTACAGGGGGCAGCGGACACTGAAGCTTTCTTT.

This clonotype was picked up many times. The V and J genes are TRBV7-2 and TRBJ1-2, with D maybe TRBD1 (5 bases). The V gene lost 8 bases and the J gene lost 4 bases, with 14 bases spanning the gap. CDR1 is SGHTA, CDR2 FQGNSA, per germline. The CDR3 spans 13 residues. In DNA, the CDR3 is TGTGCCAGCGGGGCCGGGGTGGCCTATGGCTACACCTTC. Translation: CASGAGVAYGYTF.

CDR3 sequence (DNA): TGTGCCAGCAGCTTCGGGACAGGCGGATTTTTGTTGCAGTTCTTC. Translated: CASSFGTGGFLLQFF. The gene calls are TRBV7-2 and TRBJ2-1, with 8 bases matching TRBD1. V shed 3 bases, J shed 12 bases, and the junction held 13 bases outside the gene matches. Germline V gene sequence: CDR1 SGHTA, CDR2 FQGNSA. CDR3 length equals 15 residues.

In its sample, this clonotype was seen many times. The chain employs TRBV20-1 and TRBJ1-1; D is unresolved. The CDR3 is 12 residues long. Per the germline V gene, CDR1 is DFQATT and CDR2 is SNEGSKA (reference sequence). Trimming took 3 bases from V and 6 from J, leaving 11 bases between them. This CDR3 is CSARERAAEAFF. CDR3 nucleotides: TGCAGTGCTAGGGAACGGGCCGCTGAAGCTTTCTTT.

Remarks on this clonotype: This could be a read error, since a much larger clone is one nucleotide away. This chain joins TRBV5-1 and TRBJ2-7, with D possibly being TRBD1 (6 bases). The ends were cut back, 0 bases at V and 2 bases at J, with 12 bases in the middle. Germline CDR1 and CDR2: SGHRS and YFSETQ. The CDR3 has 15 residues. The CDR3 DNA is TGCGCCAGCAGCTTGGCGGCAAGGGGGACCTACGAGCAGTACTTC. Its translation: CASSLAARGTYEQYF.

V usage is TRBV6-1 and J usage is TRBJ2-1; D ambiguous. The V gene's germline CDR1 is MNHNS and CDR2 SASEGT. V lost 1 base and J lost 9, with 10 bases in between. The CDR3 is made up of 13 amino acids. CDR3 bases: TGTGCCAGCAGTGAAGGACCCGGCATTGAGCAGTTCTTC. Translated: CASSEGPGIEQFF.

This clonotype has just a few counts. The V call is TRBV11-2, the J call TRBJ2-2; tentative D call: TRBD2 (5 bases). Germline V gene sequence: CDR1 SGHAT, CDR2 FQNNGV. CDR3 length: 15 residues. Trimming pared 7 bases from V and 1 base from J, leaving 13 bases between. The CDR3 DNA sequence: TGTGCCAGCACCAGTGCCAGCGGGAACACCGGGGAGCTGTTTTTT. Encoded protein: CASTSASGNTGELFF.

Many counts were recorded for this clonotype. V and J are TRBV7-2 and TRBJ2-5; 8 positions match TRBD2. Germline CDR1 is SGHTA and CDR2 is FQGNSA. The V and J ends lost 2 bases and 2 bases, in that order; junction bases with no gene match: 10. This CDR3 is built from 17 residues. This CDR3 reads CASSLNGAGGGQETQYF. For the CDR3, the DNA is TGTGCCAGCAGCTTAAACGGGGCAGGCGGGGGGCAAGAGACCCAGTACTTC. Supplemented by reference TRBV7-2 and TRBJ2-5, the full variable domain reads GAGVSQSPSNKVTEKGKDVELRCDPISGHTALYWYRQSLGQGLEFLIYFQGNSAPDKSGLPSDRFSAERTGGSVSTLTIQRTQQEDSAVYLCASSLNGAGGGQETQYFGPGTRLLVL.

This clonotype was seen at least ten times. This rearrangement joins TRBV5-6 to TRBJ2-2; D not resolved. Looked up from germline, CDR1 is SGHDT and CDR2 is YYEEEE. V dropped 0 bases and J dropped 5 bases, with 17 bases sitting between them. The CDR3 is made up of 17 amino acids. CDR3 DNA: TGTGCCAGCAGCTTGGCTGACCCGATTTTCCGGACCGGGGAGCTGTTTTTT. This translates into CASSLADPIFRTGELFF.

The J gene is TRBJ2-7, the V gene TRBV7-2; D is unclear. Looked up from germline, CDR1 is SGHTA and CDR2 is FQGNSA. V lost 1 base and J lost 1, with 8 bases in between. This CDR3 has 14 residues. CDR3 DNA sequence: TGTGCCAGCAGCTTAGACACGGGTTCCTACGAGCAGTACTTC. It yields the protein CASSLDTGSYEQYF.

The chain recombines TRBV29-1 with TRBJ2-7, with TRBD2 identical over 9 bases. CDR3 length equals 13 residues. Germline CDR1 and CDR2: SQVTM and ANQGSEA. V dropped 7 bases and J dropped 5; count of bases not matched to a gene: 9. The CDR3 nucleotides read TGCAGCGCTAGAGGCGGGGGGGCAGACGAGCAGTACTTC. Translating it yields CSARGGGADEQYF.

This chain links TRBV12-3 or TRBV12-4 with TRBJ2-7; 7 nucleotides agree with TRBD1. The CDR3 spans 14 residues. The J segment lost 4 bases and the V segment lost 5 bases, leaving 8 bases of the junction unmatched. This CDR3 reads CASSPWDSGYEQYF. The CDR3 DNA reads TGTGCCAGCAGTCCCTGGGACAGTGGTTACGAGCAGTACTTC.

The genes are TRBV7-2 and TRBJ1-1; D unresolved. The ends were cut back, 5 bases at V and 3 bases at J, with 13 bases in the middle. CDR1 is SGHTA and CDR2 is FQGNSA in the germline V gene. The CDR3 extends over 14 amino acids. The CDR3 bases are TGTGCCAGCAGCCCTCGGGTGGGGTACACTGAAGCTTTCTTT. This translates into CASSPRVGYTEAFF.

This clonotype has at least ten counts. The chain joins TRBV19 to TRBJ1-1, with 8 positions matching TRBD1. The germline V gene encodes CDR1 LNHDA and CDR2 SQIVND (reference sequence). V was clipped by 3 bases and J by 5 bases; unmatched bases: 8. The CDR3 sequence is 15 residues long. CDR3 in amino acids: CASSIIRGLATEAFF. For the CDR3, the DNA is TGTGCCAGTAGTATCATCAGGGGGCTGGCTACTGAAGCTTTCTTT.

This clonotype was seen ten or more times. The V and J genes are TRBV29-1 and TRBJ2-1, with D possibly matching TRBD2 (7 bases). Germline assignment: CDR1 SQVTM and CDR2 ANQGSEA. The CDR3 covers 15 residues. V lost 1 base to trimming and J lost 1 base, with 11 bases between them. DNA of the CDR3: TGCAGCGTTGAAGCCGCGGGGGCTTCCTACAATGAGCAGTTCTTC. Its translation: CSVEAAGASYNEQFF.

This sequence joins TRBV2 and TRBJ1-6; 9 nucleotides match TRBD1. V gave up 6 bases and J gave up 9 bases; unmatched junction bases: 9. This CDR3 spans 15 amino acids. CDR1 is SNHLY, CDR2 FYNNEI, per germline. CDR3 region: CASSYTGGPGSPLHF. Written as DNA, the CDR3 is TGTGCCAGCAGCTACACAGGGGGCCCTGGTTCACCCCTCCACTTT.

This clonotype has a count of ten or more. The chain couples TRBV7-9 to TRBJ2-7, with TRBD1 as a possible D gene (6 bases). Trimming removed 5 bases from V and 2 bases from J, with 13 bases in between. This CDR3 is 14 amino acids long. Germline V gene data show CDR1 as SEHNR and CDR2 as FQNEAQ (reference sequence). CDR3 protein: CASSAGDIAYEQYF. CDR3 bases: TGTGCCAGCAGCGCAGGGGACATTGCCTACGAGCAGTACTTC.

This clonotype was seen only a few times. The chain combines TRBV19 with TRBJ2-7, with 8 bases aligning to TRBD1. The germline gives CDR1 LNHDA, CDR2 SQIVND (reference sequence). After removal of 2 bases from V and 3 bases from J, the junction contained 6 bases not matched to a gene. The CDR3 length is 15 residues. CDR3 loop: CASSILGGQGYEQYF. CDR3 nucleotides: TGTGCCAGTAGTATACTCGGCGGACAGGGCTACGAGCAGTACTTC.

Many counts were recorded for this clonotype. V is TRBV5-1 and J is TRBJ1-2; D gene unclear. Per the germline V gene, CDR1 is SGHRS and CDR2 is YFSETQ. With 0 bases removed from V and 4 bases from J, the gap between germline ends came to 7 bases. CDR3 size: 13 residues. In DNA, the CDR3 is TGCGCCAGCAGCTTGGATCCAGTCTATGGCTACACCTTC. Encoded protein: CASSLDPVYGYTF.

The chain combines TRBV28 with TRBJ1-6; maybe TRBD1 (5 bases). The CDR3 runs to 15 residues. CDR1 is MDHEN, CDR2 SYDVKM, per germline. Deletions cut 3 bases from V and 4 bases from J, with 10 bases between. CDR3 DNA: TGTGCCAGCAGTTTTAAGGGGCGTTATAATTCACCCCTCCACTTT. The encoded protein is CASSFKGRYNSPLHF.

This clonotype was detected many times. The rearrangement links TRBV12-3 or TRBV12-4 to TRBJ2-1; D might be TRBD2 (5 bases). This CDR3 is 15 amino acids long. The V end was cut by 0 bases, the J end by 4 bases, with 10 bases between. The CDR3: CASSLAGAGYNEQFF. CDR3 DNA sequence: TGTGCCAGCAGTTTAGCAGGTGCGGGTTACAATGAGCAGTTCTTC.

This clonotype was seen many times. The rearrangement links TRBV3-1 to TRBJ2-3; perhaps TRBD2 as D (5 bases). CDR1 and CDR2 from the germline V gene are LGHDT and YNNKEL (reference sequence). The CDR3 has 12 amino acids. Trimming shortened V by 4 bases and J by 8 bases, and 10 bases separated the two germline ends. The chain's CDR3 is CASSLRGSTQYF. The CDR3 DNA sequence: TGTGCCAGCAGCCTCAGAGGGAGTACGCAGTATTTT.

This clonotype was counted at least ten times. The chain couples TRBV7-9 to TRBJ2-3; D ambiguous. Germline V gene sequence: CDR1 SEHNR, CDR2 FQNEAQ (reference sequence). The CDR3 consists of 15 residues. V lost 5 bases and J lost 0, with 12 bases in between. The CDR3 region is CASSIRNPSTDTQYF. CDR3 nucleotides: TGTGCCAGCAGCATAAGGAACCCAAGCACAGATACGCAGTATTTT. The full variable domain, in which reference TRBV7-9 and TRBJ2-3 provide the parts outside the CDR3, is DTGVSQNPRHKITKRGQNVTFRCDPISEHNRLYWYRQTLGQGPEFLTYFQNEAQLEKSRLLSDRFSAERPKGSFSTLEIQRTEQGDSAMYLCASSIRNPSTDTQYFGPGTRLTVL.

In this sample, this clonotype turned up a few times. Germline and junction disagree at one end, which may indicate a read error. The CDR3 loop is CASSYGWTGTTGTQYF. CDR3 nucleotide sequence: TGTGCCAGCAGTTATGGTTGGACAGGGACGACAGGTACGCAGTATTTT. V and J are TRBV6-2 or TRBV6-3 and TRBJ2-3; TRBD1 agrees at 8 bases. The CDR3 consists of 16 residues. Germline V CDR1 and CDR2: MNHEY, SVGEGT.

This clonotype was counted many times. The chain uses TRBV6-1 and TRBJ2-7; TRBD2 matches at 9 bases. The V gene's germline CDR1 is MNHNS and CDR2 SASEGT. The length of the CDR3 is 13 residues. The trim removed 7 bases at V and 7 bases at J, leaving 8 bases unmatched. The CDR3 region has the DNA TGTGCCAGCACCCTTGCGCTAGCGGGGGAGCAGTACTTC. It specifies CASTLALAGEQYF.

The sample holds a few counts of this clonotype. The V call is TRBV3-1, the J call TRBJ2-3; the match to TRBD2 covers 12 bases. The V and J ends lost 5 bases and 2 bases, in that order; junction bases with no gene match: 20. Germline CDR1 LGHDT, CDR2 YNNKEL (reference sequence). CDR3 length: 21 residues. CDR3 region: CASSGTRWASGGASATDTQYF. CDR3 DNA: TGTGCCAGCAGCGGCACTAGGTGGGCTAGCGGGGGGGCATCGGCCACAGATACGCAGTATTTT.

About this clonotype itself: A much larger clone differs from this one at a single base, so this may be a read error. V gene TRBV12-5 combines with J gene TRBJ2-5; D unclear. The CDR3 totals 12 residues. V gave up 7 bases and J gave up 5 bases, with 11 bases separating them. Germline V gene lookup returns CDR1 LGHNT and CDR2 FRNRAP. CDR3 coding DNA: TGTGCTAGTGCCCTGTCCTGTGAGACCCAGTACTTC. The encoded protein is CASALSCETQYF. Looking up the rest from reference TRBV12-5 and TRBJ2-5 gives the full variable domain: DARVTQTPRHKVTEMGQEVTMRCQPILGHNTVFWYRQTMMQGLELLAYFRNRAPLDDSGMPKDRFSAEMPDATLATLKIQPSEPRDSAVYFCASALSCETQYFGPGTRLLVL.